This TCR beta chain stems from a study of T cell responses to AZD1222 COVID-19 vaccine. Findings and limits, study-wide: Repertoire collection took place solely once the T cell response had peaked. There were mostly white British donors and more females than males, and clonal diversity was possibly underestimated. Spike regions recognized by vaccine-associated CD4 TCRs spanned the protein, led by 160-218 and 743-854.

Researchers grouped second doses given at about 4 or about 12 weeks into one pool. Measured with immunoSEQ multiplex PCR; TCRdb has only the in-frame clones, and not every one. The sample carries 85,000 to 95,000 clones, around nine tenths recorded once. A note on this clone: The antigen is not known.

The CDR3 has 12 amino acids. Germline lookup yields CDR1 SEHNR and CDR2 FQNEAQ (reference sequence). The germline V and J ends were trimmed by 8 bases and 4 bases, with 11 bases remaining between them. The sample was peripheral blood, taken 28 days after the second AZD1222 dose. The sequence was obtained from an adult who received the AZD1222 COVID-19 vaccine. The rearrangement uses TRBV7-9 and TRBJ1-2; TRBD1 might be the D (6 bases). CDR3 in DNA: TGTGCCAGCGAGGGACACCGCTATGGCTACACCTTC. It codes for CASEGHRYGYTF.